This T cell receptor (beta chain) was recorded in a study of CXCR3-negative and CXCR3-positive naive CD8 T cells. Study-level points and caveats: Naive CXCR3-positive cells had TRB CDR3s more hydrophobic than those of CXCR3-negative naive cells.

From germline, CDR1 is SGHTA and CDR2 FQGTGA. The CDR3 sequence is 16 residues long. Notes on this clonotype: Its specificity is not known.

Libraries of TRB cDNA were made by 5' RACE and carried UMIs. Following a re-call of the 5' RACE reads, TCRdb has one entry per CDR3 protein and lacks DNA. Its clone listing holds some 53,000 distinct CDR3 sequences. The sequence came from a human donor in good health. Some clones in this sample may be carry-over from other donors' samples. Source material: naive CXCR3+ CD8+ T cells from blood. Subset meaning: CD45RO-CCR7+CD27+CD95- naive CD8+ T cells expressing CXCR3 (TNR3+). V and J are TRBV7-3 and TRBJ2-3; TCRdb returns TRBD1, unconfirmable since there is no DNA. CDR3 sequence reads: CASGHTPDRDADTQYF.